Listed below are T cell receptor beta chains from one sample, sequenced in a study of beta chain features in type 1 diabetes. The table came from immunoSEQ multiplex PCR; TCRdb's copy has only in-frame clones and leaves some out. The sample has around 97,000 clones, approximately 30% seen once. The specimen sequenced was central memory CD4+ T cells from blood. The receptors originated from a woman between 18 and 29 years old with type 1 diabetes. CDR3s include the opening cysteine and the closing phenylalanine or tryptophan. Each record gives: V gene, clone size, D gene, J gene, CDR3 DNA, CDR3 protein. A D gene is named only where the DNA matches it firmly. Some rows have no size entry. The others give once, few or many, or a class for an expanded clone.

V gene: TRBV27; clone size: few; D gene: .; J gene: TRBJ1-1; CDR3 DNA: TGTGCCAGCAGTTTGTACAGATCTAACACTGAAGCTTTCTTT; CDR3 protein: CASSLYRSNTEAFF
V gene: TRBV11-2; clone size: .; D gene: TRBD2; J gene: TRBJ2-7; CDR3 DNA: TGTGCCAGCAGCTTCCGGGAGGCCGACTACGAGCAGTACTTC; CDR3 protein: CASSFREADYEQYF
V gene: TRBV9; clone size: .; D gene: TRBD2; J gene: TRBJ2-2; CDR3 DNA: TGTGCCAGCAATCAGCGGGAGGCGAACACCGGGGAGCTGTTTTTT; CDR3 protein: CASNQREANTGELFF
V gene: TRBV25-1; clone size: .; D gene: .; J gene: TRBJ2-2; CDR3 DNA: TGTGCCAGCAGTGGGATCTTAACAGGGCCGAACACCGGGGAGCTGTTTTTT; CDR3 protein: CASSGILTGPNTGELFF
V gene: TRBV9; clone size: .; D gene: TRBD2; J gene: TRBJ2-3; CDR3 DNA: TGTGCCAGCAGCGGAGGGACTAGCGGCACAGATACGCAGTATTTT; CDR3 protein: CASSGGTSGTDTQYF
V gene: TRBV11-2; clone size: .; D gene: TRBD1; J gene: TRBJ2-5; CDR3 DNA: TGTGCCAGCAGCACAGGGGGCCAAGAGACCCAGTACTTC; CDR3 protein: CASSTGGQETQYF
V gene: TRBV11-3; clone size: .; D gene: .; J gene: TRBJ1-1; CDR3 DNA: TGTGCCAGCAGGGGCAGGGGAAATGATGAAGCTTTCTTT; CDR3 protein: CASRGRGNDEAFF
V gene: TRBV27; clone size: few; D gene: TRBD2; J gene: TRBJ2-1; CDR3 DNA: TGTGCCAGCAGTTTAGTACTAGCGGGAGGCTCTGAGCAGTTCTTC; CDR3 protein: CASSLVLAGGSEQFF
V gene: TRBV29-1; clone size: few; D gene: TRBD1; J gene: TRBJ1-2; CDR3 DNA: TGCAGCGCCGGGACAGCTAACTATGGCTACACCTTC; CDR3 protein: CSAGTANYGYTF
V gene: TRBV4-2; clone size: few; D gene: .; J gene: TRBJ1-2; CDR3 DNA: TGTGCCAGCAGCCAAGAGGGGCAGGAGCTAAACTATGGCTACACCTTC; CDR3 protein: CASSQEGQELNYGYTF
V gene: TRBV20-1; clone size: .; D gene: .; J gene: TRBJ1-2; CDR3 DNA: TGCAGTGCCGACTTACAGGGTGGCTACACCTTC; CDR3 protein: CSADLQGGYTF
V gene: TRBV30; clone size: .; D gene: TRBD1; J gene: TRBJ1-2; CDR3 DNA: TGTGCCTGGAGTCTCGGACAGGGCTATGGCTACACCTTC; CDR3 protein: CAWSLGQGYGYTF
V gene: TRBV18; clone size: .; D gene: TRBD1; J gene: TRBJ2-5; CDR3 DNA: TGTGCCAGCTCACCCAGGACAGGGACAGAGACCCAGTACTTC; CDR3 protein: CASSPRTGTETQYF
V gene: TRBV18; clone size: .; D gene: .; J gene: TRBJ1-5; CDR3 DNA: TGTGCCAGCTCACAGGGAAGGAGGTATCAGCCCCAGCATTTT; CDR3 protein: CASSQGRRYQPQHF
V gene: TRBV9; clone size: .; D gene: TRBD1; J gene: TRBJ2-5; CDR3 DNA: TGTGCCAGCAGCGTAGCACAGGGGGCCGGGGAGACCCAGTACTTC; CDR3 protein: CASSVAQGAGETQYF
V gene: TRBV9; clone size: .; D gene: .; J gene: TRBJ1-5; CDR3 DNA: TGTGCCAGCAGCGTGAGCCCTAGCAATCAGCCCCAGCATTTT; CDR3 protein: CASSVSPSNQPQHF
V gene: TRBV19; clone size: .; D gene: .; J gene: TRBJ1-1; CDR3 DNA: TGTGCCAGTAGTATAGCCGCCGAAACGAGGGCTTTCTTT; CDR3 protein: CASSIAAETRAFF